Listed below are T cell receptor beta chains from one sample, sequenced in a study of blood T cell repertoires in COVID-19. Only in-frame clones appear in the TCRdb table, and some are missing; sequencing was by immunoSEQ multiplex PCR. In the table there are about 220,000 clones, about 81% of which are singletons. The sample taken for sequencing was peripheral blood. Receptors originate from a woman in her 70s with COVID-19, enrolled during active disease. Both conserved end residues are part of each CDR3. Fields, in order: clone size, D gene, V gene, J gene, CDR3 protein, CDR3 DNA. The D gene is left open where the match is weak. Some rows have no size entry. The others give once, few or many, or a class for an expanded clone.

abundance: few
d_gene: -
v_gene: TRBV28
j_gene: TRBJ1-2
CDR3aa: CASSKDTDGYTF
CDR3nt: TGTGCCAGCAGTAAGGACACAGACGGCTACACCTTC

abundance: -
d_gene: TRBD2
v_gene: TRBV3-1/TRBV3-2
j_gene: TRBJ2-1
CDR3aa: CASSHGTSGSSYNEQFF
CDR3nt: TGTGCCAGCAGCCATGGGACTAGCGGGTCGTCCTACAATGAGCAGTTCTTC

abundance: -
d_gene: TRBD2
v_gene: TRBV27
j_gene: TRBJ2-1
CDR3aa: CASREGALRGYNEQFF
CDR3nt: TGTGCCAGCCGGGAGGGAGCACTCAGAGGGTACAATGAGCAGTTCTTC

abundance: many
d_gene: TRBD2
v_gene: TRBV4-3
j_gene: TRBJ2-1
CDR3aa: CASSGSGRGEQFF
CDR3nt: TGCGCCAGCAGCGGTAGCGGGAGGGGTGAGCAGTTCTTC

abundance: -
d_gene: -
v_gene: TRBV27
j_gene: TRBJ2-7
CDR3aa: CASSFLGAEEQYF
CDR3nt: TGTGCCAGCAGTTTTTTGGGGGCGGAGGAGCAGTACTTC

abundance: -
d_gene: TRBD1
v_gene: TRBV5-5
j_gene: TRBJ2-3
CDR3aa: CASSLGGLQGWTDTQYF
CDR3nt: TGTGCCAGCAGCTTGGGTGGGTTACAGGGGTGGACAGATACGCAGTATTTT

abundance: -
d_gene: TRBD2
v_gene: TRBV12-3/TRBV12-4
j_gene: TRBJ2-1
CDR3aa: CATSSGRRGEQFF
CDR3nt: TGTGCCACCTCTAGCGGGAGAAGAGGTGAGCAGTTCTTC

abundance: -
d_gene: -
v_gene: TRBV27
j_gene: TRBJ2-3
CDR3aa: CASSPKERGSRTDTQYF
CDR3nt: TGTGCCAGCAGTCCCAAGGAACGGGGGTCTCGCACAGATACGCAGTATTTT

abundance: -
d_gene: -
v_gene: TRBV30
j_gene: TRBJ2-6
CDR3aa: CAWSVRGLLNSGANVLTF
CDR3nt: TGTGCCTGGAGTGTAAGGGGTTTACTAAACTCTGGGGCCAACGTCCTGACTTTC

abundance: -
d_gene: TRBD2
v_gene: TRBV15
j_gene: TRBJ2-3
CDR3aa: CATSRDRLREGQDTQYF
CDR3nt: TGTGCCACCAGCAGAGATAGGCTGCGGGAGGGCCAAGATACGCAGTATTTT

abundance: -
d_gene: -
v_gene: TRBV9
j_gene: TRBJ1-6
CDR3aa: CASSPRTDNSPLHF
CDR3nt: TGTGCCAGCAGCCCAAGGACAGATAATTCACCCCTCCACTTT

abundance: -
d_gene: TRBD1
v_gene: TRBV2
j_gene: TRBJ1-5
CDR3aa: CASTRTGGDQPQHF
CDR3nt: TGTGCCAGCACCAGGACAGGGGGGGATCAGCCCCAGCATTTT

abundance: -
d_gene: -
v_gene: TRBV4-2
j_gene: TRBJ1-1
CDR3aa: CASSQELRENTEAFF
CDR3nt: TGTGCCAGCAGCCAAGAGTTAAGAGAGAACACTGAAGCTTTCTTT

abundance: -
d_gene: TRBD2
v_gene: TRBV18
j_gene: TRBJ2-2
CDR3aa: CASSPYAAGVDGELFF
CDR3nt: TGTGCCAGCTCCCCATACGCTGCGGGAGTTGACGGGGAGCTGTTTTTT

abundance: -
d_gene: TRBD1
v_gene: TRBV19
j_gene: TRBJ2-7
CDR3aa: CASSPTDRNYEQYF
CDR3nt: TGTGCCAGTAGTCCCACGGACAGGAACTACGAGCAGTACTTC

abundance: -
d_gene: -
v_gene: TRBV18
j_gene: TRBJ1-1
CDR3aa: CASSGDIRGTEAFF
CDR3nt: TGTGCCAGCTCGGGGGACATTCGAGGCACTGAAGCTTTCTTT

abundance: -
d_gene: TRBD2
v_gene: TRBV5-6
j_gene: TRBJ2-5
CDR3aa: CASSLELAAEETQYF
CDR3nt: TGTGCCAGCAGCTTGGAACTAGCGGCCGAAGAGACCCAGTACTTC

abundance: few
d_gene: TRBD2
v_gene: TRBV29-1
j_gene: TRBJ2-3
CDR3aa: CSVGPESGGNTQYF
CDR3nt: TGCAGCGTTGGCCCGGAGAGCGGGGGGAATACGCAGTATTTT

abundance: once
d_gene: TRBD1
v_gene: TRBV5-5
j_gene: TRBJ2-2
CDR3aa: CASSLLRDSQNTGELFF
CDR3nt: TGTGCCAGCAGCTTGCTCCGGGACAGCCAGAACACCGGGGAGCTGTTTTTT

abundance: -
d_gene: -
v_gene: TRBV9
j_gene: TRBJ2-7
CDR3aa: CASSVMSSSYEQYF
CDR3nt: TGTGCCAGCAGCGTAATGTCGAGCTCCTACGAGCAGTACTTC

abundance: -
d_gene: TRBD2
v_gene: TRBV5-1
j_gene: TRBJ2-7
CDR3aa: CASSQSGLAGNEQYF
CDR3nt: TGCGCCAGCAGCCAGTCAGGACTAGCGGGAAACGAGCAGTACTTC

abundance: -
d_gene: -
v_gene: TRBV28
j_gene: TRBJ1-4
CDR3aa: CASSRQSKNEKLFF
CDR3nt: TGTGCCAGCAGCCGACAGTCAAAGAATGAAAAACTGTTTTTT

abundance: -
d_gene: TRBD2
v_gene: TRBV5-1
j_gene: TRBJ2-1
CDR3aa: CASSLATSGSKGEQFF
CDR3nt: TGCGCCAGCAGCTTGGCTACTAGCGGGAGCAAGGGTGAGCAGTTCTTC

abundance: -
d_gene: TRBD1
v_gene: TRBV27
j_gene: TRBJ2-7
CDR3aa: CASSRKSPGQGDYEQYF
CDR3nt: TGTGCCAGCAGTCGTAAATCTCCGGGACAGGGAGACTACGAGCAGTACTTC

abundance: -
d_gene: TRBD1
v_gene: TRBV5-1
j_gene: TRBJ2-2
CDR3aa: CASSTPGQGGTGELFF
CDR3nt: TGCGCCAGCAGCACACCGGGACAGGGAGGCACCGGGGAGCTGTTTTTT

abundance: -
d_gene: TRBD1
v_gene: TRBV6-5
j_gene: TRBJ1-1
CDR3aa: CASRFNRDRGEAFF
CDR3nt: TGTGCCAGCAGATTCAACCGGGACAGGGGCGAAGCTTTCTTT

abundance: few
d_gene: TRBD1
v_gene: TRBV2
j_gene: TRBJ1-4
CDR3aa: CASSEEGGGEKLFF
CDR3nt: TGTGCCAGCAGTGAAGAAGGGGGCGGTGAAAAACTGTTTTTT

abundance: -
d_gene: -
v_gene: TRBV4-3
j_gene: TRBJ1-2
CDR3aa: CASSPSTNLYGYTF
CDR3nt: TGCGCCAGCAGCCCCTCTACGAACCTCTATGGCTACACCTTC

abundance: -
d_gene: -
v_gene: TRBV30
j_gene: TRBJ1-1
CDR3aa: CAWSVREGEAFF
CDR3nt: TGTGCCTGGAGTGTACGAGAGGGTGAAGCTTTCTTT

abundance: -
d_gene: -
v_gene: TRBV5-6
j_gene: TRBJ2-1
CDR3aa: CASSLGSGNEQFF
CDR3nt: TGTGCCAGCAGCTTGGGTAGCGGCAATGAGCAGTTCTTC

abundance: once
d_gene: -
v_gene: TRBV9
j_gene: TRBJ1-3
CDR3aa: CASSGPQGPGNTIYF
CDR3nt: TGTGCCAGCAGCGGACCCCAGGGCCCTGGAAACACCATATATTTT

abundance: -
d_gene: -
v_gene: TRBV21-1
j_gene: TRBJ1-5
CDR3aa: CASSTHTDRAISNQPQHF
CDR3nt: TGTGCCAGCAGCACCCACACCGACAGGGCTATTAGCAATCAGCCCCAGCATTTT